This T cell receptor beta chain was recovered during a study of shared clonotypes between healthy human individuals. Study information: Serving as donors were two women and three men, whose ages spanned 18 to 49. Whole-study findings and limits: An anticipated effect of sequencing depth on clonotype sharing among donors was recognized.

Genomic DNA from unsorted samples was obtained from approximately 96 million PBMCs (per sample). V lost 1 base to trimming and J lost 8 bases; unmatched junction nucleotides: 4. This CDR3 comprises 16 residues. Germline V CDR1 and CDR2: LGHNA, YNFKEQ. Per the original methods: Junction-only immunoSEQ data arrived without quality scores, meaning filtering differed. Using immunoSEQ multiplex PCR, the repertoire was profiled, and TCRdb retains in-frame clones only, with some absent. Clonal size and the V and J genes are those of that table, whereas D and trimming came from the DNA. The data contain about 470,000 clones, 70% to 80% of them singletons. To note about this clone: Antigen: not known.

The sequence derives from a middle-aged woman in good health. Some clones in this sample may be carry-over from other donors' samples. V and J are TRBV4-2 and TRBJ2-1; 14 positions match TRBD2. Sequencing was carried out using PBMCs. CDR3 loop: CASSQAGLAGVDEQFF. CDR3 DNA sequence: TGTGCCAGCAGCCAAGCGGGACTAGCGGGAGTGGATGAGCAGTTCTTC.